The 26 T cell receptor beta chains in this list originate from one sample, sequenced in a study of blood T cells in healthy people across ages. It was with a sample-barcoded 5' primer and a J-beta primer mix that a second PCR of about 6 to 11 cycles was run. TCRdb redid the calling of the 5' RACE reads with MiXCR, one entry per CDR3 protein. Among over 1,300,000 distinct CDR3 sequences, approximately 59% were seen once, and the ten largest hold about 6.7%. Sequencing used blood. The receptors were sampled from a man between 18 and 29 years old in good health.

The genes are TRBV12-3 or TRBV12-4 and TRBJ1-1, with a tentative D call TRBD1 (6 bases). The CDR3 sequence is 11 residues long. V lost 7 bases and J 9 bases, leaving 12 bases between the germline ends. The CDR3 loop is CASNDRPQAFF. The CDR3 DNA reads as TGTGCCAGCAATGACAGGCCCCAAGCTTTCTTT.

V and J are TRBV6-6 and TRBJ2-5; D may correspond to TRBD1 or TRBD2 (5 bases each). Near its end, the DNA agrees better with TRBJ2-7, so the J call may be wrong. Germline V lookup: CDR1 MNHNY, CDR2 SVGAGI (reference sequence). The CDR3 covers 13 residues. In DNA form, the CDR3 reads TGTGCCAGCAGTTACTCGACGAGGGGCGAGCAGTACTTC. The encoded protein is CASSYSTRGEQYF.

The chain employs TRBV29-1 and TRBJ2-7, with TRBD1 matching 7 bases. The CDR3 sequence is 12 residues long. CDR1 is SQVTM and CDR2 is ANQGSEA in the germline V gene. The trim removed 6 bases at V and 6 bases at J, leaving 8 bases unmatched. Written as DNA, the CDR3 is TGCAGCGTGGAAACACAGGGGAGCGAGCAGTACTTC. It codes for CSVETQGSEQYF.

The rearrangement uses TRBV12-3 or TRBV12-4 and TRBJ2-3; D may correspond to TRBD1 or TRBD2 (5 bases each). V gave up 4 bases and J gave up 0 bases, with 11 bases separating them. This CDR3 has 15 residues. For the CDR3, the DNA is TGTGCCAGCAGTTCCAGGGAGCCTAGCACAGATACGCAGTATTTT. Its protein product is CASSSREPSTDTQYF.

The chain links TRBV10-3 to TRBJ2-3; 11 nucleotides match TRBD2. The CDR3 runs 17 residues. The V and J ends lost 0 bases and 5 bases, in that order; junction bases with no gene match: 7. Germline values: CDR1 ENHRY, CDR2 SYGVKD. CDR3 nucleotide sequence: TGTGCCATCAGTGAGTCGATTAGCGGGGGGGCTGAAGATACGCAGTATTTT. It translates to CAISESISGGAEDTQYF.

This clonotype was counted between two and nine times. The chain has TRBV10-2 and TRBJ2-1; 13 bases agree with TRBD2. The V gene's germline CDR1 is WSHSY and CDR2 SAAADI. Trimming at V came to 4 bases and at J to 6 bases, leaving 3 bases not matched to a gene. The length of the CDR3 is 15 residues. The CDR3, as DNA: TGCGCCAGCAGTGTACTAGCGGGGGGGCTCAATGAGCAGTTCTTC. Translating gives CASSVLAGGLNEQFF.

The chain carries TRBV29-1 and TRBJ2-1; D unresolved. V was shortened by 6 bases and J by 7 bases, with 16 bases between the two germline ends. The CDR3 is made up of 13 amino acids. Looked up from germline, CDR1 is SQVTM and CDR2 is ANQGSEA. CDR3 residues: CSVDPGFGNEQFF. Here the CDR3 DNA reads TGCAGCGTGGATCCGGGCTTCGGGAATGAGCAGTTCTTC.

This chain uses TRBV12-3 or TRBV12-4 with TRBJ1-4; D is unresolved. V was cut by 5 bases and J by 6 bases, with 16 bases left in between. The CDR3 runs 15 residues. CDR3 protein: CASSVAGRRDEKLFF. The CDR3 DNA reads as TGTGCCAGCAGTGTGGCTGGGCGGAGAGATGAAAAACTGTTTTTT.

This chain links TRBV27 with TRBJ2-7, with 8 bases lining up with TRBD2. J was trimmed by 5 bases and V by 6 bases; bases with no gene match: 9. Germline V lookup: CDR1 MNHEY, CDR2 SMNVEV (reference sequence). The CDR3 is 14 amino acids. CDR3 sequence reads: CASSDLPSGHEQYF. Here the CDR3 DNA reads TGTGCCAGCAGCGATCTCCCTAGCGGGCACGAGCAGTACTTC.

This clonotype was recorded only once. V gene TRBV7-2 combines with J gene TRBJ2-3; 7 bases map to TRBD1. CDR1 and CDR2 from the germline V gene are SGHTA and FQGNSA. The CDR3 covers 15 residues. V gave up 4 bases and J gave up 10 bases; unmatched junction bases: 14. The CDR3 sequence: CASSSRQGDVDAQYF. The CDR3 DNA follows: TGTGCCAGCAGCTCCCGACAGGGAGATGTCGATGCGCAGTATTTT.

This clonotype showed up just a few times. V and J are TRBV28 and TRBJ2-7, with D tentatively TRBD1 (5 bases). The CDR3 totals 14 residues. The germline V gene has CDR1 MDHEN and CDR2 SYDVKM. The V and J ends lost 2 bases and 3 bases respectively, with 11 bases between them. This CDR3 reads CASSLDGAFYEQYF. CDR3 bases: TGTGCCAGCAGTTTAGATGGGGCGTTCTACGAGCAGTACTTC.

This sequence joins TRBV6-2 or TRBV6-3 and TRBJ2-3, with 10 bases matching TRBD2. V shed 2 bases, J shed 5 bases, and the junction held 7 bases outside the gene matches. Germline V gene lookup returns CDR1 MNHEY and CDR2 SVGEGT. This CDR3 is built from 16 residues. CDR3: CASSYGAGGHEDTQYF. The CDR3 nucleotides are TGTGCCAGCAGTTACGGAGCGGGGGGGCATGAAGATACGCAGTATTTT.

The V gene is TRBV20-1, the J gene TRBJ2-5; TRBD1 aligns across 9 bases. V lost 8 bases and J lost 5; bases outside the gene matches: 9. This CDR3 spans 13 amino acids. Germline V gene lookup returns CDR1 DFQATT and CDR2 SNEGSKA (reference sequence). CDR3 protein: CSSNRGPGETQYF. DNA for the CDR3: TGCAGTTCAAACAGGGGGCCAGGGGAGACCCAGTACTTC.

This chain uses TRBV4-1 with TRBJ1-6; perhaps TRBD1 as D (5 bases). Trimming took 0 bases from V and 0 from J, leaving 12 bases between them. The CDR3 runs to 18 residues. Germline V CDR1 and CDR2: MGHRA, YSYEKL. For the CDR3, the DNA is TGCGCCAGCAGCCAAGAATCCGGGGGGGACTCCTATAATTCACCCCTCCACTTT. This gives the protein CASSQESGGDSYNSPLHF.

This rearrangement joins TRBV7-2 to TRBJ1-2; no clear D gene. This CDR3 spans 13 amino acids. Trimming shortened V by 1 base and J by 8 bases, and 11 bases separated the two germline ends. The germline V gene encodes CDR1 SGHTA and CDR2 FQGNSA. CDR3 region: CASSLVNQQGYTF. The CDR3 DNA follows: TGTGCCAGCAGCTTAGTTAATCAGCAGGGCTACACCTTC.

This chain joins TRBV6-4 and TRBJ1-1, with 7 positions matching TRBD1. Germline assignment: CDR1 MRHNA and CDR2 SNTAGT. V shed 0 bases, J shed 4 bases, and the junction held 2 bases outside the gene matches. The CDR3 length is 14 residues. The CDR3 sequence: CASSDSGDSTEAFF. Here the CDR3 DNA reads TGTGCCAGCAGTGACTCTGGGGACAGCACTGAAGCTTTCTTT.

The chain links TRBV7-2 to TRBJ2-3; tentative D call: TRBD2 (5 bases). Germline lookup yields CDR1 SGHTA and CDR2 FQGNSA. The CDR3 length is 14 residues. V lost 6 bases, J lost 2 bases, and 12 bases lay in between. CDR3 DNA: TGTGCCAGCAGTCAAACTAGAGCCACAGATACGCAGTATTTT. Translation gives CASSQTRATDTQYF.

The J gene is TRBJ1-1, the V gene TRBV6-5; 7 bases agree with TRBD1. The ends lost 2 bases at V and 8 bases at J; junction bases unmatched: 5. The CDR3 contains 13 residues. Germline values: CDR1 MNHEY, CDR2 SVGAGI. The CDR3 here is CASSYDRAKEAFF. CDR3 nucleotide sequence: TGTGCCAGCAGTTACGACAGGGCCAAGGAAGCTTTCTTT.

The rearrangement joins TRBV5-1 to TRBJ2-4; D might be TRBD1 or TRBD2, each matching 5 bases. Near its end, the DNA agrees better with TRBJ2-7, so the J call may be wrong. This CDR3 is built from 15 residues. The germline V gene has CDR1 SGHRS and CDR2 YFSETQ. The CDR3 region is CASSVNSGGSYEQYF. The CDR3 nucleotides are TGCGCCAGCAGCGTGAATTCTGGGGGATCCTACGAGCAGTACTTC.

This chain uses TRBV20-1 with TRBJ1-2; TRBD1 might be the D (5 bases). This CDR3 has 14 amino acids. V lost 7 bases and J 2 bases, leaving 17 bases between the germline ends. The germline CDR1 and CDR2 sequences are DFQATT and SNEGSKA (reference sequence). CDR3 loop: CSVLNLAGNYGYTF. CDR3 sequence (DNA): TGCAGTGTTCTTAACCTAGCAGGGAACTATGGCTACACCTTC.

The rearrangement links TRBV4-3 to TRBJ2-7; 10 bases line up with TRBD2. The V gene's germline CDR1 is LGHNA and CDR2 YSLEER. The V and J ends lost 4 bases and 2 bases, in that order; junction bases with no gene match: 8. The CDR3 is made up of 16 amino acids. CDR3 residues: CASSLGTSEFPYEQYF. CDR3 DNA: TGCGCCAGCAGCCTCGGGACTAGCGAGTTCCCCTACGAGCAGTACTTC.

The chain has TRBV7-2 and TRBJ1-6; 7 bases are shared with TRBD1. The CDR3 extends over 15 amino acids. V was pared by 6 bases and J by 9 bases, with 11 bases of the junction left unmatched. CDR1 and CDR2 (germline): SGHTA, FQGNSA. This CDR3 is CASSYRQGLISPLHF. CDR3 nucleotides: TGTGCCAGCAGTTATAGACAGGGACTGATTTCACCCCTCCACTTT.

The rearrangement uses TRBV14 and TRBJ2-7; D tentatively reads TRBD1 or TRBD2 (5 bases each). The CDR3 is 14 amino acids. The germline V and J ends were trimmed by 3 bases and 7 bases, with 16 bases remaining between them. CDR1 is SGHDN, CDR2 FVKESK, per germline. The CDR3 DNA sequence: TGTGCCAGCAGCCATACAGGCACGGGGTGGGAGCAGTACTTC. Amino acid sequence: CASSHTGTGWEQYF.

The chain joins TRBV2 to TRBJ2-1; the D gene could be TRBD1 or TRBD2 (5 bases each). CDR1 SNHLY and CDR2 FYNNEI come from the germline V gene. This CDR3 is built from 10 residues. Trimming took 6 bases from V and 11 from J, leaving 8 bases between them. Written as DNA, the CDR3 is TGTGCCAGCAGCGAGGGACAGCAGTTCTTC. It codes for CASSEGQQFF.

This clonotype has just a few counts. The chain uses TRBV27 and TRBJ2-7; 14 bases fit TRBD2. V dropped 5 bases and J dropped 0; count of bases not matched to a gene: 9. Germline CDR1 and CDR2: MNHEY and SMNVEV (reference sequence). CDR3 length equals 18 residues. CDR3 in DNA: TGTGCCAGCAGTCGGGGGGGACTAGCGGGGGTTCTCTCCTACGAGCAGTACTTC. As protein: CASSRGGLAGVLSYEQYF.

This rearrangement joins TRBV6-2 or TRBV6-3 to TRBJ2-3; D is possibly TRBD2 (7 bases). CDR3 length equals 15 residues. Germline-derived CDR1 and CDR2 are MNHEY and SVGEGT. V lost 2 bases, J lost 2 bases, and 11 bases lay in between. CDR3 loop: CASSYGGAVTDTQYF. CDR3 coding DNA: TGTGCCAGCAGTTACGGGGGGGCTGTCACAGATACGCAGTATTTT.